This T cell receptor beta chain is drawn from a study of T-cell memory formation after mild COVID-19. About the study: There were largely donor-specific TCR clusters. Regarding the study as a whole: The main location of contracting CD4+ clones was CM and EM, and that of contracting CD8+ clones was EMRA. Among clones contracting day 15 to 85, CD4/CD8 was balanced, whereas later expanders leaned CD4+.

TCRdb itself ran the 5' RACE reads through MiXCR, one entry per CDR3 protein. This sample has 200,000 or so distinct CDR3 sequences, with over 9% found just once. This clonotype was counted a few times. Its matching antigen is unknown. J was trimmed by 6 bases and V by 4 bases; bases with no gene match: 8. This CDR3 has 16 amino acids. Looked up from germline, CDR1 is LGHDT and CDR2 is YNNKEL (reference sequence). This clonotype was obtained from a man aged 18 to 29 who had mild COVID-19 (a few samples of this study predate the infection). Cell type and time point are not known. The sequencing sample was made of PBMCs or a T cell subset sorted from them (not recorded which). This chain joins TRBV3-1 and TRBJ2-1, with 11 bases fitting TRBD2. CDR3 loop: CASSRAGTSGFNEQFF. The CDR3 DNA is TGTGCCAGCAGCCGGGCCGGGACTAGCGGATTCAATGAGCAGTTCTTC.